Listed below are T cell receptor beta chains from one sample, sequenced in a study of blood T cell repertoires in COVID-19. Assay used: immunoSEQ multiplex PCR; TCRdb lists only in-frame clones, some missing. Among roughly 260,000 clones, 87% were seen once, and the ten largest hold 2% to 2.5%. The sample comprised peripheral blood. The receptors originated from a woman aged 50 to 60 who had recovered from COVID-19. Each CDR3 is given without its conserved first and last residue.

V gene: TRBV18; J gene: TRBJ2-7; CDR3 protein: ASSPPGTLSYEQY
V gene: TRBV11-3; J gene: TRBJ2-7; CDR3 protein: ASSLGADTFYEQY
V gene: TRBV28; J gene: TRBJ1-3; CDR3 protein: ASRPSFGDRGTSGNTIY
V gene: TRBV30; J gene: TRBJ2-1; CDR3 protein: AWSGQGARVPGRPQREQF
V gene: TRBV5-1; J gene: TRBJ2-7; CDR3 protein: ASSLFRERSWGYEQY
V gene: TRBV3-1/TRBV3-2; J gene: TRBJ2-3; CDR3 protein: ASSQPGADTQY
V gene: TRBV24-1; J gene: TRBJ1-1; CDR3 protein: ATRGGQGRGTEAF
V gene: TRBV28; J gene: TRBJ2-2; CDR3 protein: ASSLWGAGTGELF
V gene: TRBV7-9; J gene: TRBJ2-1; CDR3 protein: SVREQF
V gene: TRBV13; J gene: TRBJ2-7; CDR3 protein: ASSSERTGPEQY
V gene: TRBV9; J gene: TRBJ1-3; CDR3 protein: ASNGGGGNTIY
V gene: TRBV11-2; J gene: TRBJ2-2; CDR3 protein: ASSRGTRDTGELF
V gene: TRBV4-3; J gene: TRBJ1-1; CDR3 protein: ASSPGTVVENTEAF
V gene: TRBV9; J gene: TRBJ2-7; CDR3 protein: ASSVAGYSYEQY
V gene: TRBV6-2/TRBV6-3; J gene: TRBJ2-7; CDR3 protein: ASSSPRTDYEQY
V gene: TRBV9; J gene: TRBJ2-7; CDR3 protein: ASSKYSGGAIDEQY
V gene: TRBV6-2/TRBV6-3; J gene: TRBJ1-1; CDR3 protein: ASSSLGQGTAF
V gene: TRBV7-2; J gene: TRBJ1-2; CDR3 protein: ASSSQGVPNYGYT
V gene: TRBV28; J gene: TRBJ1-2; CDR3 protein: ASTVGWAYGYT
V gene: TRBV29-1; J gene: TRBJ2-3; CDR3 protein: SAWTDTDTQY
V gene: TRBV3-1/TRBV3-2; J gene: TRBJ2-3; CDR3 protein: ASSQSSGGFTDTQY
V gene: TRBV19; J gene: TRBJ1-2; CDR3 protein: ASSKGRGYGYT
V gene: TRBV5-1; J gene: TRBJ2-7; CDR3 protein: ASSPGTGGWEQY
V gene: TRBV23-1; J gene: TRBJ2-7; CDR3 protein: ASSQPCADTDRGISYEQY
V gene: TRBV28; J gene: TRBJ1-1; CDR3 protein: ASSFSHRVEAF
V gene: TRBV4-3; J gene: TRBJ1-2; CDR3 protein: ASSQDLGTGVFYGYT
V gene: TRBV5-1; J gene: TRBJ2-1; CDR3 protein: ASSYRSGSYEQF
V gene: TRBV7-9; J gene: TRBJ2-5; CDR3 protein: ASSLYEGSQETQY
V gene: TRBV5-4; J gene: TRBJ2-7; CDR3 protein: ASSLQGRDEQY
V gene: TRBV6-1; J gene: TRBJ1-2; CDR3 protein: ASSDQYYGYT
V gene: TRBV11-2; J gene: TRBJ2-5; CDR3 protein: ASGLAGYQETQY
V gene: TRBV6-1; J gene: TRBJ2-7; CDR3 protein: ASSEAPPQGYEQY
V gene: TRBV15; J gene: TRBJ1-4; CDR3 protein: ATSRAGSPGGKLF
V gene: TRBV5-1; J gene: TRBJ1-2; CDR3 protein: ASSLPGGTWGYT
V gene: TRBV30; J gene: TRBJ2-7; CDR3 protein: AWSVPPVEQY